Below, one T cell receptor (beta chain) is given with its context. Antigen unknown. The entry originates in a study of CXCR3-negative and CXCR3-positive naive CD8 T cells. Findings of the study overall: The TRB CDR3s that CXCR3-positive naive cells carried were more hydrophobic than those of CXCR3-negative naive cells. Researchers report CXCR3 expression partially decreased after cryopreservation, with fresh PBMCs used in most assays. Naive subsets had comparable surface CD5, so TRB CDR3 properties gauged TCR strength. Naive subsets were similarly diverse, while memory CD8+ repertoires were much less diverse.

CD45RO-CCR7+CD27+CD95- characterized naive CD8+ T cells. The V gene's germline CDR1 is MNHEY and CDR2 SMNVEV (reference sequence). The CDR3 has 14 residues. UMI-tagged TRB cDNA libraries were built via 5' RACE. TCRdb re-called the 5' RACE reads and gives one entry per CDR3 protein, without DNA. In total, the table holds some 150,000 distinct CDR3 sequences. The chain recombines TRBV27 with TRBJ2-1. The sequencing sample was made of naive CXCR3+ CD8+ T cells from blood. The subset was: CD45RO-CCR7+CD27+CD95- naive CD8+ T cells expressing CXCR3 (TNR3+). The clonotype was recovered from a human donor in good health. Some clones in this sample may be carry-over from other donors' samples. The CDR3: CASSFLGAHNGQFF.